The next 24 T cell receptor beta chains were all read from a single sample in a study of CD4+ T cells in melanoma. The table came from immunoSEQ multiplex PCR; TCRdb's copy has only in-frame clones and leaves some out. The repertoire has roughly 10,000 clones, almost 70% of them found once; the top ten carry roughly 8.6%. Sequencing used cells from a culture (not recorded whether cultured in vitro). Source of these receptors: a human donor with melanoma.

This clone has just a few counts. The chain has TRBV29-1 and TRBJ1-1; no firm D call. This CDR3 contains 13 residues. Per germline, CDR1 SQVTM and CDR2 ANQGSEA. The CDR3 region has the DNA TGCAGTGTATCGAGAGACATGAACACTGAAGCTTTCTTT. Its protein is CSVSRDMNTEAFF. The full variable domain, in which reference TRBV29-1 and TRBJ1-1 provide the parts outside the CDR3, is SAVISQKPSRDICQRGTSLTIQCQVDSQVTMMFWYRQQPGQSLTLIATANQGSEATYESGFVIDKFPISRPNLTFSTLTVSNMSPEDSSIYLCSVSRDMNTEAFFGQGTRLTVV.

The J gene is TRBJ1-5, the V gene TRBV5-6; no clear D gene. Trimming took off 1 base at V and 5 bases at J, with 4 bases between the two ends. The V gene's germline CDR1 is SGHDT and CDR2 YYEEEE. The CDR3 consists of 12 residues. CDR3 nucleotides: TGTGCCAGCAGCTTGTCTTATCAGCCCCAGCATTTT. This translates into CASSLSYQPQHF.

This clone was found once. V is TRBV5-1 and J is TRBJ1-1; no clear D gene. With 3 bases removed from V and 2 bases from J, the gap between germline ends came to 17 bases. The CDR3 covers 16 residues. From germline, CDR1 is SGHRS and CDR2 YFSETQ. CDR3 amino acids: CASSYGLRTENTEAFF. DNA for the CDR3: TGCGCCAGCAGCTATGGGTTGAGGACGGAAAACACTGAAGCTTTCTTT.

The chain employs TRBV11-2 and TRBJ2-3; tentatively, D is TRBD1 or TRBD2 (5 bases each). The CDR3 is 14 residues long. V dropped 4 bases and J dropped 6 bases, with 14 bases sitting between them. Germline loops: CDR1 SGHAT, CDR2 FQNNGV. This chain's CDR3 is CASSSTGRTDTQYF. Here the CDR3 DNA reads TGTGCCAGCAGCTCCACGGGGCGAACCGATACGCAGTATTTT.

The rearrangement joins TRBV7-5 to TRBJ1-2. TRBV7-5 is deemed a pseudogene. The CDR3 extends over 13 amino acids. The CDR3 reads CASSFLANYGYTF. The DNA of the CDR3 is TGTGCCAGCAGCTTTTTGGCTAACTATGGCTACACCTTC.

Here the CDR3 DNA reads TGTGCCAGCAGTGATATGTTTCTAGCGGGGCCCCCCCAAGAGACCCAGTACTTC. It translates to CASSDMFLAGPPQETQYF. The genes are TRBV2 and TRBJ2-5; 9 bases align to TRBD2. The J segment lost 1 base and the V segment lost 3 bases, leaving 12 bases of the junction unmatched. The germline V gene has CDR1 SNHLY and CDR2 FYNNEI. The CDR3 consists of 18 residues.

This clone came up a few times. The chain employs TRBV18 and TRBJ2-7; TRBD1 is a possible D gene (6 bases). V was shortened by 3 bases and J by 2 bases, with 14 bases between the two germline ends. Looked up from germline, CDR1 is KGHSH and CDR2 is LQKENI. The CDR3 extends over 15 amino acids. The CDR3 sequence is CASSPSTGLPYEQYF. CDR3 in DNA: TGTGCCAGCTCACCTAGTACAGGGCTCCCCTACGAGCAGTACTTC. The full variable domain, in which reference TRBV18 and TRBJ2-7 provide the parts outside the CDR3, is NAGVMQNPRHLVRRRGQEARLRCSPMKGHSHVYWYRQLPEEGLKFMVYLQKENIIDESGMPKERFSAEFPKEGPSILRIQQVVRGDSAAYFCASSPSTGLPYEQYFGPGTRLTVT.

With respect to this clone: Other DNA sequences in the sample encode the same CDR3. The chain is built from TRBV5-1 and TRBJ2-5, with 9 positions matching TRBD1. CDR3 size: 14 residues. J gave up 2 bases and V 4 bases, and 3 bases lay outside the gene matches. Germline V gene data show CDR1 as SGHRS and CDR2 as YFSETQ. CDR3 sequence: CASSLGQGQETQYF. The CDR3 DNA reads as TGCGCCAGCAGCCTAGGACAGGGGCAAGAGACCCAGTACTTC.

The J gene is TRBJ2-3, the V gene TRBV11-2; D possibly corresponds to TRBD1 (6 bases). V was clipped by 0 bases and J by 6 bases, with 13 bases between them. Looked up from germline, CDR1 is SGHAT and CDR2 is FQNNGV. The CDR3 loop spans 15 amino acids. The CDR3 region is CASSLEGAFTDTQYF. CDR3 in DNA: TGTGCCAGCAGCTTAGAGGGGGCTTTTACCGATACGCAGTATTTT.

V is TRBV10-3 and J is TRBJ1-1; tentative D call: TRBD1 (6 bases). Trimming cost V 10 bases and J 7 bases, with 13 bases left between them. CDR1 ENHRY and CDR2 SYGVKD come from the germline V gene. The CDR3 extends over 11 amino acids. The CDR3 sequence is CATRGAFEAFF. As DNA, the CDR3 is TGTGCCACCCGGGGGGCCTTTGAAGCTTTCTTT.

Notes on this clone: Other DNA sequences in the sample encode the same CDR3. This sequence joins TRBV10-3 and TRBJ1-1; D call uncertain. Germline CDR1 ENHRY, CDR2 SYGVKD. The germline V and J ends were trimmed by 0 bases and 0 bases, with 8 bases remaining between them. The CDR3 loop spans 15 amino acids. CDR3 residues: CAISESQDLNTEAFF. CDR3 bases: TGTGCCATCAGTGAGTCGCAGGATCTGAACACTGAAGCTTTCTTT.

The J gene is TRBJ2-7, the V gene TRBV7-9; D ambiguous. Per germline, CDR1 SEHNR and CDR2 FQNEAQ (reference sequence). The CDR3 runs to 11 residues. The V end was cut by 5 bases, the J end by 3 bases, with 5 bases between. The chain's CDR3 is CASSRGYEQYF. CDR3 bases: TGTGCCAGCAGCCGCGGCTACGAGCAGTACTTC.

The chain couples TRBV29-1 to TRBJ1-4, with TRBD1 matching 9 bases. Germline loops: CDR1 SQVTM, CDR2 ANQGSEA. Trimming cost V 7 bases and J 8 bases; bases outside gene matches: 8. The CDR3 contains 13 residues. CDR3: CSAMGQGDEKLFF. The CDR3 nucleotides are TGCAGCGCCATGGGACAGGGAGACGAAAAACTGTTTTTT.

This sequence joins TRBV15 and TRBJ2-7; D uncertain. The germline gives CDR1 LNHNV, CDR2 YYDKDF (reference sequence). The CDR3 is 16 amino acids. V lost 1 base, J lost 0 bases, and 13 bases lay in between. The DNA for the CDR3 is TGTGCCACCAGCAGAGGTTTGGGCTTAGGCTCCTACGAGCAGTACTTC. Translated, it gives CATSRGLGLGSYEQYF.

This clone has a handful of counts. The chain carries TRBV7-2 and TRBJ2-7, with a possible D match to TRBD2 (6 bases). V lost 5 bases and J lost 3, with 14 bases in between. CDR1 SGHTA and CDR2 FQGNSA come from the germline V gene. This CDR3 comprises 14 residues. In DNA form, the CDR3 reads TGTGCCAGCAGCCGGCTAGCGTCGGGCTACGAGCAGTACTTC. Translating gives CASSRLASGYEQYF.

V usage is TRBV5-4 and J usage is TRBJ1-2, with 9 bases lining up with TRBD1. Germline V gene data show CDR1 as SGHNT and CDR2 as YYREEE (reference sequence). V lost 4 bases to trimming and J lost 8 bases; unmatched junction nucleotides: 12. The CDR3 is 15 amino acids. CDR3 sequence (DNA): TGTGCCAGCAGCCTAGGGGACAGGGAGGTAGGAGGCTACACCTTC. Its translation is CASSLGDREVGGYTF.

The chain uses TRBV6-1 and TRBJ1-2; perhaps TRBD1 as D (5 bases). V was trimmed by 7 bases and J by 3 bases, leaving 12 bases between them. The CDR3 has 13 residues. From germline, CDR1 is MNHNS and CDR2 SASEGT. Written as DNA, the CDR3 is TGTGCCAGCACCGAGACGGGGGACTATGGCTACACCTTC. Translation gives CASTETGDYGYTF.

This sequence joins TRBV10-2 and TRBJ1-2; D may be TRBD1 (6 bases). Trimming cost V 3 bases and J 8 bases, with 10 bases left between them. Germline lookup yields CDR1 WSHSY and CDR2 SAAADI. The CDR3 has 12 residues. CDR3 amino acids: CASSDQGRGYTF. In DNA form, the CDR3 reads TGCGCCAGCAGTGACCAGGGGCGCGGCTACACCTTC.

The V call is TRBV5-1, the J call TRBJ1-1, with 7 bases matching TRBD1. Per the germline V gene, CDR1 is SGHRS and CDR2 is YFSETQ. The CDR3 is made up of 14 amino acids. The ends lost 2 bases at V and 4 bases at J; junction bases unmatched: 5. The CDR3 DNA reads TGCGCCAGCAGCTTTTCCAGGGGGACCACTGAAGCTTTCTTT. As protein: CASSFSRGTTEAFF.

The rearrangement links TRBV7-8 to TRBJ2-5, with D possibly TRBD2 on 6 matching bases. V lost 5 bases, J lost 5 bases, and 15 bases lay in between. The CDR3 runs to 14 residues. Per the germline V gene, CDR1 is SGHVS and CDR2 is FQNEAQ. The CDR3 DNA is TGTGCCAGCAGCACCGGGGGTTCTGGGGAGACCCAGTACTTC. Protein sequence: CASSTGGSGETQYF.

The CDR3 bases are TGTGCCAGCAGCGGAATTGGGGGAAGTTACACCTTC. Protein sequence: CASSGIGGSYTF. The chain carries TRBV5-6 and TRBJ1-2, with D possibly being TRBD1 (5 bases). The germline V gene encodes CDR1 SGHDT and CDR2 YYEEEE. The CDR3 is 12 residues long. V was pared by 4 bases and J by 11 bases, with 15 bases between. The entire variable domain, with the rest obtained from reference TRBV5-6 and TRBJ1-2, is as follows: DAGVTQSPTHLIKTRGQQVTLRCSPKSGHDTVSWYQQALGQGPQFIFQYYEEEERQRGNFPDRFSGHQFPNYSSELNVNALLLGDSALYLCASSGIGGSYTFGSGTRLTVV.

The chain recombines TRBV7-6 with TRBJ2-7; D is unclear. The germline CDR1 and CDR2 sequences are SGHVS and FNYEAQ. V was shortened by 1 base and J by 3 bases, with 7 bases between the two germline ends. The CDR3 length is 13 residues. This CDR3 reads CASSLGPNYEQYF. The CDR3 nucleotides are TGTGCCAGCAGCTTAGGGCCGAACTACGAGCAGTACTTC.

The V gene is TRBV6-6, the J gene TRBJ2-7; either TRBD1 or TRBD2 may fit D (5 bases each). Trimming removed 6 bases from V and 0 bases from J, with 12 bases in between. The CDR3 consists of 14 residues. CDR1 is MNHNY and CDR2 is SVGAGI in the germline V gene (reference sequence). CDR3 coding DNA: TGTGCCAGCAGCTCTCGGGACGCCTCCTACGAGCAGTACTTC. Residues: CASSSRDASYEQYF.

This clone was seen a few times. CDR3 DNA sequence: TGCGCCAGCAGCTTGGGCCCCGATACCCACTATGGCTACACCTTC. Its protein is CASSLGPDTHYGYTF. This sequence joins TRBV5-1 and TRBJ1-2; D remains unclear. V gave up 0 bases and J gave up 3 bases, with 12 bases separating them. CDR3 length: 15 residues. Germline V gives CDR1 SGHRS, CDR2 YFSETQ.